One T cell receptor beta chain is described in this entry. Its antigen is unidentified. Sequence at one end of the junction differs from germline and may be a read error. Co-extracting RNA and DNA was done with about 18-33 mg of unsorted bulk tissue as input. Surgeons treated the primary liver carcinoma of the patients by surgical resection. Chronic HBV infection was present in the patients, who were treatment-naive. The data stem from a study of tumor-infiltrating lymphocytes in primary liver carcinoma. Study findings and constraints: Lesser overlap characterized tumor-adjacent and tumor-blood pairs relative to tumor region pairs.

A constant-region primer primed TCR beta cDNA synthesis from 400 to 550 ng of total RNA. What produced the TCR beta libraries was three nested multiplex PCR rounds using slightly modified ARM-PCR. In the first two PCR rounds, TRBV1-TRBV30 forward primers were paired with a C-beta reverse primer, and each round lasted approximately 10 cycles. One entry per CDR3 protein results from TCRdb running MiXCR on the multiplex PCR reads. The data show approximately 46,000 distinct CDR3 sequences, 60% to 80% seen once. CDR3 length: 16 residues. CDR1 is MNHEY, CDR2 SVGAGI, per germline. Sequenced input: tumor-adjacent normal liver tissue. This clonotype was sampled from a woman aged 25 to 39 with primary liver carcinoma and hepatitis B virus infection. V is TRBV6-5 and J is TRBJ1-6; D unclear. This CDR3 is CAGSKQSAIYNSPFHF. The CDR3 region has the DNA TGTGCTGGCAGTAAACAGTCTGCCATATATAATTCACCCTTCCACTTT.